This TCR beta chain was documented in a study of memory B cells and T cells in multiple sclerosis. Remarks on this clone: The antigen remains unidentified.

Profiled with immunoSEQ multiplex PCR; TCRdb holds only in-frame clones, not every one. The table includes 46,000 or so clones, almost 85% detected once. The germline CDR1 and CDR2 sequences are SNHLY and FYNNEI. The CDR3 extends over 15 amino acids. The J segment lost 3 bases and the V segment lost 7 bases, leaving 9 bases of the junction unmatched. Stimulus-free culture yielded autoproliferating CFSE-dim and non-proliferating CFSE-high T cells, each sequenced separately. Pooled replicate wells came from around 50 million CFSE-labeled PBMCs cultured 7 days without stimulus. The PBMCs received 0.45 to 0.6 uM CFSE and serum-free culture with no added stimuli. Findings and caveats of the study: Normalization was needed because clone-set size differences affected shared clonotype counts.

The sequenced sample consisted of PBMCs from blood kept in culture. This chain joins TRBV2 and TRBJ1-5; 7 nucleotides agree with TRBD1. This receptor was obtained from a human donor with multiple sclerosis. The CDR3 here is CASNSQGSDNQPQHF. CDR3 nucleotides: TGTGCCAGCAATTCACAGGGGTCCGACAATCAGCCCCAGCATTTT.